This T cell receptor (beta chain) was recorded in a study of blood T cell repertoires in COVID-19. Turning to the study itself: Sources were T cells, B-cell-depleted T cells, or PBMCs; the material itself was cDNA or gDNA.

Authors' data handling: Cell counts per sample came from amplifying reference gene primers. Clones were sequenced by immunoSEQ multiplex PCR, and TCRdb holds only the in-frame ones, with some missing. V, J and clone size were drawn from that table, and D and trimming were deduced from the DNA. The sample includes 110,000 to 150,000 clones, approximately 87% of them seen just once. The study drew participants aged about 18 to 89 years from some 24 US areas. Each recovered donor of Cohort 3 presented with two negative PCRs, clearance, or symptom resolution. The specimen sequenced was PBMCs or T cells enriched from blood (not recorded which). This clonotype originated in a man aged 60 to 69 who had recovered from COVID-19.

The CDR3 bases are TGTGCCAGCAGCGCTATAGCGGGAGACACCGGGGAGCTGTTTTTT. Its translation is CASSAIAGDTGELFF. The chain is built from TRBV6-4 and TRBJ2-2; 9 positions match TRBD2. V shed 6 bases and J 3 bases; nucleotides not matched to a gene: 5. The CDR3 extends over 15 amino acids. CDR1 is MRHNA, CDR2 SNTAGT, per germline.